The clone carrying this T cell receptor (beta chain) was detected once. Its cognate antigen is unknown. This entry belongs to a study of CD8 T cells in Susac syndrome. Regarding the study as a whole: The number of individuals included in the study's TCR sequencing and HLA analysis was acknowledged as relatively small.

A quantity of roughly 0.5 to 1 ug RNA underwent reverse transcription using random hexamers. The TCR beta CDR3 was amplified by immunoSEQ multiplex PCR across 54 Vbeta, 13 Jbeta. MiXCR, run by TCRdb on the immunoSEQ multiplex PCR reads, gives a single entry per CDR3 protein. The table includes around 170,000 distinct CDR3 sequences, roughly nine tenths detected once. The V end was cut by 2 bases, the J end by 6 bases, with 14 bases between. Germline V gives CDR1 MNHEY, CDR2 SVGAGI. The CDR3 loop spans 16 amino acids. TCR beta sequencing was performed on blood CD8+ and CD4+ T cells. Sequences were obtained from CD4+ T cells from PBMCs. This receptor was taken from a human donor in good health. V usage is TRBV6-5 and J usage is TRBJ1-6; D is uncertain. The CDR3 spells CASSYEVSTVNSPLHF. The CDR3 DNA sequence: TGTGCCAGCAGTTACGAAGTCTCTACTGTTAATTCACCCCTCCACTTT.